This TCR beta chain was recorded in a study of blood T cell repertoires in COVID-19. Study at large: The United States, Italy and Spain were the sources of the acute and convalescent COVID-19 samples. Nucleic acid was either cDNA or gDNA, and it came from T cells, B-cell-depleted T cells, or PBMCs.

V shed 8 bases and J 8 bases; nucleotides not matched to a gene: 6. The CDR3 sequence is 13 residues long. In the study's own analysis: Researchers report that nucleated cell counts were estimated from reference gene primer amplification. Profiled with immunoSEQ multiplex PCR; TCRdb holds only in-frame clones, not every one. The V and J calls and the clone size are those of that table, but D and trimming were determined from the DNA. Among about 260,000 clones listed, 70% to 90% were seen once. The gene calls are TRBV12-3 or TRBV12-4 and TRBJ1-2; TRBD1 aligns across 12 bases. The clonotype comes from a human donor in a cohort sampled during active COVID-19. Sequencing was carried out using peripheral blood. DNA of the CDR3: TGTGCCAGCGGGGGACAGGGGGCGCCAGGCTACACCTTC. Protein sequence: CASGGQGAPGYTF.